These 20 T cell receptor beta chains originate from one sample sequenced in a study of control samples from healthy donors and cancer patients. Some clones are missing from TCRdb's copy, which holds only in-frame ones; the method was immunoSEQ multiplex PCR. The sample shows about 120,000 clones, approximately 92% of them seen only once. Sequencing used PBMCs. These receptor sequences come from a woman aged 45-59 years with colorectal cancer.

The chain combines TRBV9 with TRBJ1-2; D may be TRBD1 (6 bases). Trimming shortened V by 0 bases and J by 7 bases, and 19 bases separated the two germline ends. The length of the CDR3 is 16 residues. Germline loops: CDR1 SGDLS, CDR2 YYNGEE. The chain's CDR3 is CASSVVPGQSAGGYTF. The DNA for the CDR3 is TGTGCCAGCAGCGTAGTCCCCGGACAGAGCGCTGGTGGCTACACCTTC.

The chain has TRBV6-5 and TRBJ2-4, with D unclear. CDR1 MNHEY and CDR2 SVGAGI come from the germline V gene. This CDR3 is built from 14 residues. Trimming removed 6 bases at V and 8 bases at J, with 17 bases between. The CDR3 sequence is CASSVGQHADIQYF. CDR3 coding DNA: TGTGCCAGCAGCGTGGGTCAGCACGCGGACATTCAGTACTTC.

This chain joins TRBV6-5 and TRBJ2-3, with TRBD2 matching 7 bases. The ends lost 6 bases at V and 8 bases at J; junction bases unmatched: 11. This CDR3 is 14 amino acids long. The germline V gene encodes CDR1 MNHEY and CDR2 SVGAGI. The CDR3 DNA sequence: TGTGCCAGCAGCGCCACTAGCGCCCTCAGTACGCAGTATTTT. Translated: CASSATSALSTQYF.

CDR3 DNA sequence: TGTGCCAGCAGCCCCGACACAGGCTCCTCTGGAAACACCATATATTTT. This sequence encodes CASSPDTGSSGNTIYF. V is TRBV7-3 and J is TRBJ1-3, with D perhaps TRBD1 (5 bases). The length of the CDR3 is 16 residues. Trimming removed 5 bases at V and 0 bases at J, with 14 bases between. CDR1 and CDR2 from the germline V gene are SGHTA and FQGTGA.

The chain is built from TRBV7-2 and TRBJ2-2; 8 bases line up with TRBD2. The CDR3 consists of 17 residues. Germline CDR1 SGHTA, CDR2 FQGNSA. The trim removed 6 bases at V and 5 bases at J, leaving 14 bases unmatched. CDR3: CASSDIAGYRSTGELFF. CDR3 DNA: TGTGCCAGCAGTGACATAGCGGGGTACAGATCGACCGGGGAGCTGTTTTTT.

The V and J genes are TRBV21-1 and TRBJ2-3; the table's D call, TRBD1, has no DNA check behind it. TRBV21-1 is termed a pseudogene. The CDR3 contains 17 residues. The CDR3 bases are TGTGCCAGCAGCAAACATGGACAGGGGCCCGATAAGGATACGCAGTATTTT. It encodes CASSKHGQGPDKDTQYF.

V usage is TRBV6-1 and J usage is TRBJ1-4; D remains unclear. The CDR3 totals 16 residues. The germline V gene encodes CDR1 MNHNS and CDR2 SASEGT. The V gene lost 1 base and the J gene lost 3 bases, with 12 bases spanning the gap. The CDR3 loop reads CASSEDPWRANEKLFF. The CDR3 nucleotides are TGTGCCAGCAGTGAAGATCCCTGGAGGGCTAATGAAAAACTGTTTTTT.

The chain recombines TRBV5-1 with TRBJ2-7; 9 bases line up with TRBD1. Germline V gene lookup returns CDR1 SGHRS and CDR2 YFSETQ. The CDR3 runs to 14 residues. V gave up 2 bases and J gave up 7 bases; unmatched junction bases: 7. The CDR3 DNA is TGCGCCAGCAGCTTAGGACAGGGGACAGGGGAGCAGTACTTC. The encoded protein is CASSLGQGTGEQYF. Supplemented by reference TRBV5-1 and TRBJ2-7, the full variable domain reads KAGVTQTPRYLIKTRGQQVTLSCSPISGHRSVSWYQQTPGQGLQFLFEYFSETQRNKGNFPGRFSGRQFSNSRSEMNVSTLELGDSALYLCASSLGQGTGEQYFGPGTRLTVT.

The chain carries TRBV3-1 (or the pseudogene TRBV3-2) and TRBJ2-1; TRBD2 matches 7 bases. Germline CDR1 and CDR2: LGHDT and YNNKEL (reference sequence). The V gene end was trimmed by 2 bases and the J gene end by 7 bases; junction bases not matched to a gene: 17. The CDR3 covers 18 residues. The CDR3 spells CASSQLSGRRERANEQFF. Here the CDR3 DNA reads TGTGCCAGCAGCCAATTGAGTGGTCGGCGGGAGAGGGCGAATGAGCAGTTCTTC.

The CDR3 reads CASSTGRFEAFF. The CDR3 nucleotides are TGTGCCAGCAGTACCGGACGGTTTGAAGCTTTCTTT. The genes are TRBV6-5 and TRBJ1-1; no reliable D call. Germline CDR1 and CDR2: MNHEY and SVGAGI. The CDR3 consists of 12 residues. The V gene lost 5 bases and the J gene lost 7 bases, with 11 bases spanning the gap.

The chain couples TRBV19 to TRBJ1-1; TRBD1 matches at 8 bases. The V segment lost 10 bases and the J segment 1 base; nucleotides outside the gene matches: 8. In germline, CDR1 is LNHDA, CDR2 SQIVND (reference sequence). CDR3 size: 14 residues. CDR3 sequence reads: CATRRGLGNTEAFF. The CDR3 coding sequence is TGTGCCACTCGCAGGGGGCTTGGGAACACTGAAGCTTTCTTT.

V usage is TRBV7-9 and J usage is TRBJ2-1, with TRBD2 as a possible D gene (6 bases). Germline CDR1 is SEHNR and CDR2 is FQNEAQ (reference sequence). V gave up 5 bases and J gave up 5 bases, with 22 bases separating them. The CDR3 length is 17 residues. The CDR3 reads CASSPGTGTLKHNEQFF. In DNA, the CDR3 is TGTGCCAGCAGCCCAGGGACTGGGACTTTGAAGCACAATGAGCAGTTCTTC. Full variable domain (remainder filled in from reference TRBV7-9 and TRBJ2-1): DTGVSQNPRHKITKRGQNVTFRCDPISEHNRLYWYRQTLGQGPEFLTYFQNEAQLEKSRLLSDRFSAERPKGSFSTLEIQRTEQGDSAMYLCASSPGTGTLKHNEQFFGPGTRLTVL.

The chain employs TRBV18 and TRBJ2-7; D might be TRBD1 or TRBD2, each matching 5 bases. The CDR3 totals 12 residues. CDR1 KGHSH and CDR2 LQKENI come from the germline V gene. Trimming cost V 2 bases and J 6 bases, with 8 bases left between them. Here the CDR3 DNA reads TGTGCCAGCTCACCATCCGGGGCCGAGCAGTACTTC. Amino acid sequence: CASSPSGAEQYF.

V and J are TRBV6-5 and TRBJ1-5; 7 bases align to TRBD1. The CDR3 totals 15 residues. Germline loops: CDR1 MNHEY, CDR2 SVGAGI. J lost 2 bases, V lost 6 bases, and 7 bases had no gene match. This CDR3 reads CASRTNRGGNQPQHF. The CDR3 region has the DNA TGTGCCAGCAGGACAAACAGGGGTGGCAATCAGCCCCAGCATTTT.

The chain links TRBV5-6 to TRBJ1-2, with D possibly being TRBD1 (5 bases). The ends were cut back, 4 bases at V and 3 bases at J, with 22 bases in the middle. Germline V gene sequence: CDR1 SGHDT, CDR2 YYEEEE. The CDR3 is 17 residues long. This CDR3 reads CASSPVLKGREDYGYTF. CDR3 nucleotides: TGTGCCAGCAGCCCAGTCTTGAAGGGGCGAGAGGACTATGGCTACACCTTC.

The J gene is TRBJ1-6, the V gene TRBV9; D may be TRBD1 (6 bases). Germline CDR1 and CDR2: SGDLS and YYNGEE. V was shortened by 2 bases and J by 8 bases, with 14 bases between the two germline ends. This CDR3 spans 15 amino acids. CDR3 amino acids: CASSVRDRWDSPLHF. CDR3 DNA: TGTGCCAGCAGCGTCCGCGACAGGTGGGATTCACCCCTCCACTTT.

V and J are TRBV5-1 and TRBJ2-3; D remains ambiguous. V dropped 2 bases and J dropped 4 bases, with 5 bases sitting between them. The CDR3 covers 12 residues. CDR1 is SGHRS and CDR2 is YFSETQ in the germline V gene. The DNA for the CDR3 is TGCGCCAGCAGCTTCGGATCAGATACGCAGTATTTT. This sequence encodes CASSFGSDTQYF.

Remarks on this clone: Mismatch with germline at one junction end may stem from a read error. The chain joins TRBV28 to TRBJ2-1, with 9 bases identical to TRBD2. CDR1 is MDHEN and CDR2 is SYDVKM in the germline V gene. This CDR3 has 17 amino acids. The CDR3 nucleotides are TGTGCCAGCAGCCCCAGGGGCGGGAGGGCCTCCTACACTGAGCAGTTCTTC. Its translation: CASSPRGGRASYTEQFF.

J is TRBJ1-6 and V is TRBV25-1, with D maybe TRBD1 (6 bases). Looked up from germline, CDR1 is MGHDK and CDR2 is SYGVNS. V lost 4 bases and J 9 bases, leaving 19 bases between the germline ends. CDR3 length equals 16 residues. The CDR3 reads CASSANFRGGASPLHF. In nucleotides, the CDR3 is TGTGCCAGCAGTGCCAATTTCAGGGGTGGGGCTTCACCCCTCCACTTT.

V usage is TRBV2 and J usage is TRBJ1-5; D gene uncertain. This CDR3 contains 15 residues. The V gene's germline CDR1 is SNHLY and CDR2 FYNNEI. Trimming shortened V by 3 bases and J by 2 bases, and 11 bases separated the two germline ends. The CDR3 loop is CASSEGGLGNQPQHF. For the CDR3, the DNA is TGTGCCAGCAGTGAGGGTGGTTTGGGCAATCAGCCCCAGCATTTT.